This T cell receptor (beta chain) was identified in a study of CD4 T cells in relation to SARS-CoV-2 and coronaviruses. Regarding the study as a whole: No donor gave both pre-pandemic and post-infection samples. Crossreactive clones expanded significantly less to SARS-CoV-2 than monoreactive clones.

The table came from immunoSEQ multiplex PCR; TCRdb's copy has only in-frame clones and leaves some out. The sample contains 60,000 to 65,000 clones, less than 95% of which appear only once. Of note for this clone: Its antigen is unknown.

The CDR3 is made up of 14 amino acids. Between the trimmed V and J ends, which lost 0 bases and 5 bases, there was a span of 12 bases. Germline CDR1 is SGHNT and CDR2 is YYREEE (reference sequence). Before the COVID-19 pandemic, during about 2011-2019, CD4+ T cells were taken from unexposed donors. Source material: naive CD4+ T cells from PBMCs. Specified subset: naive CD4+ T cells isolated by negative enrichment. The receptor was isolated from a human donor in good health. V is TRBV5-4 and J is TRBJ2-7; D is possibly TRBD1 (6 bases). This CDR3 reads CASSLDRTANEQYF. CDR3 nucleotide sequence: TGTGCCAGCAGCTTGGATAGGACAGCTAACGAGCAGTACTTC. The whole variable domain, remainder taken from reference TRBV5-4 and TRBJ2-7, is ETGVTQSPTHLIKTRGQQVTLRCSSQSGHNTVSWYQQALGQGPQFIFQYYREEENGRGNFPPRFSGLQFPNYSSELNVNALELDDSALYLCASSLDRTANEQYFGPGTRLTVT.